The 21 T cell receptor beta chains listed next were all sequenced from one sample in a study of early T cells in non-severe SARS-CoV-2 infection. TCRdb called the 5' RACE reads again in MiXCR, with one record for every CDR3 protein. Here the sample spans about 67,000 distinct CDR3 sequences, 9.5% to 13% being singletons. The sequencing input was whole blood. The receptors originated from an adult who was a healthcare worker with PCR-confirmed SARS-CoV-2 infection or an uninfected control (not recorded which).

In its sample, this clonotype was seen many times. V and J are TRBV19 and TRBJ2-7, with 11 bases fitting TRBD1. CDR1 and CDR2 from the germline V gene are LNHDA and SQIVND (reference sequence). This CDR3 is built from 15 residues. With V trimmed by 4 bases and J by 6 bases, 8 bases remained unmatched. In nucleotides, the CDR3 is TGTGCCAGTAGTAAGAGGACAGGGGGCTACTCCGAGCAGTACTTC. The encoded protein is CASSKRTGGYSEQYF.

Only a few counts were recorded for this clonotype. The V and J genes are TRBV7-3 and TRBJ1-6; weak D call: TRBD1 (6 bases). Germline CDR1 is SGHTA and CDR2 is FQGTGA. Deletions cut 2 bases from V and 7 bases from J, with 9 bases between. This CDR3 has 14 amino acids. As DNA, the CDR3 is TGTGCCAGCAGCTTACAGGGGAAGAATTCACCCCTCCACTTT. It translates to CASSLQGKNSPLHF.

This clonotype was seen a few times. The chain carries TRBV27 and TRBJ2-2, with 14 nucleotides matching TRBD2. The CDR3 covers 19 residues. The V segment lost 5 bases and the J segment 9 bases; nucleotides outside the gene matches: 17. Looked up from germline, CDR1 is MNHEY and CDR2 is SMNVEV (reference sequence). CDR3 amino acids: CASSRGQGGTSGSGRELFF. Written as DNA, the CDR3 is TGTGCCAGCAGTAGGGGCCAGGGGGGGACTAGCGGGAGCGGCCGGGAGCTGTTTTTT.

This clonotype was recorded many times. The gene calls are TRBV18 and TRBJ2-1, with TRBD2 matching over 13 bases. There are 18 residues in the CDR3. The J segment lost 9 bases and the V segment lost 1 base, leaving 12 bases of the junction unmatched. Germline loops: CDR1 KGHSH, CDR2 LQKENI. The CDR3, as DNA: TGTGCCAGCTCACCACGAGCAAAACTAGCGGGGGGGCTGGTTGAGCAGTTCTTC. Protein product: CASSPRAKLAGGLVEQFF.

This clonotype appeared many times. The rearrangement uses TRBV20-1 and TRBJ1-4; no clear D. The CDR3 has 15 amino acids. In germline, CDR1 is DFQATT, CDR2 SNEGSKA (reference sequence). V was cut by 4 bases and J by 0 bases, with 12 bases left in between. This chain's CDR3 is CSATEASATNEKLFF. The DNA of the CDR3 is TGCAGTGCTACCGAGGCGAGCGCAACTAATGAAAAACTGTTTTTT.

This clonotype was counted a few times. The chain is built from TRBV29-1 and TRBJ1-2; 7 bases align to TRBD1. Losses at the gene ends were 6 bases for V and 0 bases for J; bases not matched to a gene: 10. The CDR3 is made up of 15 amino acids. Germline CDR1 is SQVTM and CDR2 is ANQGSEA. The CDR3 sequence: CSVARLGQTNYGYTF. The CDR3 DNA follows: TGCAGCGTCGCCCGGTTGGGACAGACTAACTATGGCTACACCTTC. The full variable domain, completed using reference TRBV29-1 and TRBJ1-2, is SAVISQKPSRDICQRGTSLTIQCQVDSQVTMMFWYRQQPGQSLTLIATANQGSEATYESGFVIDKFPISRPNLTFSTLTVSNMSPEDSSIYLCSVARLGQTNYGYTFGSGTRLTVV.

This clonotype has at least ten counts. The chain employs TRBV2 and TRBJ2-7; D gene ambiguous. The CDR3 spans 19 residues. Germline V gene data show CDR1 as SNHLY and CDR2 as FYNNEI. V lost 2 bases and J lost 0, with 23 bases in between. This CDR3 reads CASSELGLPLDGPSYEQYF. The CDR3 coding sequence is TGTGCCAGCAGTGAACTTGGGCTACCTCTCGACGGACCCTCCTACGAGCAGTACTTC. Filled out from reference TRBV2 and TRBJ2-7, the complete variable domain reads EPEVTQTPSHQVTQMGQEVILRCVPISNHLYFYWYRQILGQKVEFLVSFYNNEISEKSEIFDDQFSVERPDGSNFTLKIRSTKLEDSAMYFCASSELGLPLDGPSYEQYFGPGTRLTVT.

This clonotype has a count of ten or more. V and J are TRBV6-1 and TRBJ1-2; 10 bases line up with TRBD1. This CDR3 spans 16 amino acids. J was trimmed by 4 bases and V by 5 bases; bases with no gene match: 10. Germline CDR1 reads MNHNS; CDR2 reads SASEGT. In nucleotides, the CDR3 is TGTGCCAGCAGTCTAACCATGACAGGGGGCGGCTATGGCTACACCTTC. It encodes CASSLTMTGGGYGYTF.

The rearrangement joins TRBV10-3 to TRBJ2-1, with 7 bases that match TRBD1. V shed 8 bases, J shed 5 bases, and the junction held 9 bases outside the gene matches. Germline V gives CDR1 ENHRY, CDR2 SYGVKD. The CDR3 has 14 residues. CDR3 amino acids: CAIRGDSGHNEQFF. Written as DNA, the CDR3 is TGTGCCATCCGTGGGGACAGTGGCCACAATGAGCAGTTCTTC.

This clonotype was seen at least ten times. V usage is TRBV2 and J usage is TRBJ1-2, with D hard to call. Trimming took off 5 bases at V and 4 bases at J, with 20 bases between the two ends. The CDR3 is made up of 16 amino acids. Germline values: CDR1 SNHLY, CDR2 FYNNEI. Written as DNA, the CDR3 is TGTGCCAGCAGTCAAAGAGAAGGGCCCCTGGGCTATGGCTACACCTTC. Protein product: CASSQREGPLGYGYTF. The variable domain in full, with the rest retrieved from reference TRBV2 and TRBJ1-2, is EPEVTQTPSHQVTQMGQEVILRCVPISNHLYFYWYRQILGQKVEFLVSFYNNEISEKSEIFDDQFSVERPDGSNFTLKIRSTKLEDSAMYFCASSQREGPLGYGYTFGSGTRLTVV.

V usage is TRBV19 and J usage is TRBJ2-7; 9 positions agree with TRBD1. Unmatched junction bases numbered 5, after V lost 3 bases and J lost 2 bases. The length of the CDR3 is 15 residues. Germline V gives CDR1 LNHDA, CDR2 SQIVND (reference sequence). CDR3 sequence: CASSMRGDRAYEQYF. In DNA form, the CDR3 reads TGTGCCAGTAGTATGAGGGGGGACAGGGCCTACGAGCAGTACTTC.

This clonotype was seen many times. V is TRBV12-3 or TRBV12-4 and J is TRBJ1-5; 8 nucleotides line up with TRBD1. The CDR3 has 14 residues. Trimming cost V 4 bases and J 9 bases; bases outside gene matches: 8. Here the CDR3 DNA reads TGTGCCAGCAGTTCGCTGGGGGGGACAGGGCCCCAGCATTTT. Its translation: CASSSLGGTGPQHF.

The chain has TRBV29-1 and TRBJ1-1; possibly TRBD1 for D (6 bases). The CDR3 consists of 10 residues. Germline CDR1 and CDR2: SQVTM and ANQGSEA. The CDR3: CSPMTGEAFF. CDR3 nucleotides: TGCAGTCCGATGACAGGAGAAGCTTTCTTT. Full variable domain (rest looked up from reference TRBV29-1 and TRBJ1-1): SAVISQKPSRDICQRGTSLTIQCQVDSQVTMMFWYRQQPGQSLTLIATANQGSEATYESGFVIDKFPISRPNLTFSTLTVSNMSPEDSSIYLCSPMTGEAFFGQGTRLTVV.

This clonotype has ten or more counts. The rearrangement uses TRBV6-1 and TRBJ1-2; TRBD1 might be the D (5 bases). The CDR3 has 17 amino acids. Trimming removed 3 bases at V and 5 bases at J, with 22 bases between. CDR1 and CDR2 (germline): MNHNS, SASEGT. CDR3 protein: CASSDSRDGIRGYGYTF. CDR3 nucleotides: TGTGCCAGCAGTGATTCCCGTGACGGGATTCGGGGGTATGGCTACACCTTC.

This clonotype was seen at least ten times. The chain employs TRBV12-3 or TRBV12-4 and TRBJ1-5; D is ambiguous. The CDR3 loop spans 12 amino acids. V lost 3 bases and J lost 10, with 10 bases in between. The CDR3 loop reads CASSFGSEPQHF. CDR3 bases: TGTGCCAGCAGTTTCGGCAGCGAACCCCAGCATTTT.

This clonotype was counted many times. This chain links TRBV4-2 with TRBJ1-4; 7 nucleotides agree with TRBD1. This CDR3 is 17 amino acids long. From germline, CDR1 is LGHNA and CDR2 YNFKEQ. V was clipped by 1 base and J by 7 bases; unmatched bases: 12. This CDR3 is CASSQVATTGTGEKLFF. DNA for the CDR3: TGTGCCAGCAGCCAAGTGGCCACGACAGGGACGGGTGAAAAACTGTTTTTT.

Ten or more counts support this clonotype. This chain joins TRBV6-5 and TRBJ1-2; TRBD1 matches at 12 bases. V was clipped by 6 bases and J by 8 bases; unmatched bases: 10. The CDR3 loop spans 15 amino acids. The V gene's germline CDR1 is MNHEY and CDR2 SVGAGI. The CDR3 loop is CASSLTGTGGGGYTF. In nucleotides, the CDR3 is TGTGCCAGCAGCCTAACCGGGACAGGGGGCGGAGGCTACACCTTC.

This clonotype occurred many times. The CDR3 DNA reads as TGCAGCGTGGGGTCGGAGACCCAGTACTTC. Amino acid sequence: CSVGSETQYF. The chain employs TRBV20-1 and TRBJ2-5, with D hard to call. The CDR3 sequence is 10 residues long. Germline V gene sequence: CDR1 DFQATT, CDR2 SNEGSKA (reference sequence).

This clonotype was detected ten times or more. In DNA form, the CDR3 reads TGTGCCAGCAGCCCAAATGGGGGCTACGAGCAGTACTTC. It translates to CASSPNGGYEQYF. This chain joins TRBV6-5 and TRBJ2-7; the D gene could be TRBD1 or TRBD2 (5 bases each). V was trimmed by 6 bases and J by 3 bases, leaving 12 bases between them. This CDR3 has 13 amino acids. From germline, CDR1 is MNHEY and CDR2 SVGAGI.

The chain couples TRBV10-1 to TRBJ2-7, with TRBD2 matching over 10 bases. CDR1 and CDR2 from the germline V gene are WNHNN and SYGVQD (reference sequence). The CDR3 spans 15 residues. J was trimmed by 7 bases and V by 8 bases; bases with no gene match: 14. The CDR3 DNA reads TGCGCCAGCGCCCCAGGACTAGCGGCCCCGGAGGAGCAGTACTTC. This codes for CASAPGLAAPEEQYF.

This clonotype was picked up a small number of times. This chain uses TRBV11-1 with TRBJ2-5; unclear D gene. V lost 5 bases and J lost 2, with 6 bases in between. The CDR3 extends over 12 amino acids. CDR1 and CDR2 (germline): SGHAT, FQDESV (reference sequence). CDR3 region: CASSPRQETQYF. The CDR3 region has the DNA TGTGCCAGCAGCCCGAGGCAAGAGACCCAGTACTTC.